Following are 4 T cell receptor beta chains from one sample sequenced in a study of response to subunit inactivated influenza vaccine. From the RT-PCR reads, TCRdb called clonotypes with MiXCR, one entry per CDR3 protein. Found here are 700,000 to 900,000 distinct CDR3 sequences, 21% of them singletons; the top ten hold roughly 10%. Sequencing used PBMCs from blood, obtained 4 to 6 days after vaccination. These receptors were obtained from a man aged 50 or older who received an inactivated influenza vaccine.

This clonotype came up a few times. The rearrangement uses TRBV29-1 and TRBJ1-1; D remains unclear. V was clipped by 5 bases and J by 4 bases, with 8 bases between them. Germline CDR1 and CDR2: SQVTM and ANQGSEA. CDR3 length equals 11 residues. In DNA form, the CDR3 reads TGCAGCGTTAGTTGGGTCACTGAAGCTTTCTTT. This codes for CSVSWVTEAFF.

CDR3 DNA sequence: TGCAGTGCTAGAGACGCCAGGACTAGGTATAATGAGCAGTTCTTC. Its protein product is CSARDARTRYNEQFF. The rearrangement uses TRBV20-1 and TRBJ2-1; 7 bases fit TRBD2. Per the germline V gene, CDR1 is DFQATT and CDR2 is SNEGSKA (reference sequence). This CDR3 is 15 amino acids long. V shed 0 bases and J 7 bases; nucleotides not matched to a gene: 9.

Note on this clonotype: A much larger clone sits a single nucleotide away, making a read error possible. The rearrangement links TRBV12-3 or TRBV12-4 to TRBJ2-7; TRBD1 aligns across 7 bases. This CDR3 region has 13 residues. The V gene end was trimmed by 8 bases and the J gene end by 7 bases; junction bases not matched to a gene: 11. The CDR3 region has the DNA TGTGCCAGCCGACAGGGAACCCACGAAGAGCAGTACTTC. Residues: CASRQGTHEEQYF.

At least ten counts were recorded for this clonotype. The chain employs TRBV12-3 or TRBV12-4 and TRBJ2-4, with D tentatively TRBD1 (6 bases). The CDR3 sequence is 14 residues long. V was trimmed by 5 bases and J by 7 bases, leaving 15 bases between them. CDR3 amino acids: CASSTGTMINIQYF. In nucleotides, the CDR3 is TGTGCCAGCAGTACCGGGACAATGATCAACATTCAGTACTTC.